Listed below are T cell receptor beta chains from one sample, sequenced in a study of blood T cell repertoires in COVID-19. The method was immunoSEQ multiplex PCR; TCRdb's version includes in-frame clones alone and lacks a portion of them. The top ten clones hold more than 5.5% of a sample with 100,000 to 150,000 clones, approximately 81% of them seen once. The sequenced material came from peripheral blood. The receptor set was obtained from a man in his sixties with acute or convalescent COVID-19. CDR3s include the opening cysteine and the closing phenylalanine or tryptophan. The order of the fields is V gene, clone size, J gene, D gene, CDR3 DNA, CDR3 protein. D genes are given only for firm matches. The size of a clone is reported for some rows only, either as once, few or many, or as a class for expanded clones.

>TRBV7-3|-|TRBJ1-1|-
TGTGCCAGCAGCTCCACTGAGGGGGACACTGAAGCTTTCTTT
CASSSTEGDTEAFF
>TRBV3-1/TRBV3-2|-|TRBJ2-1|TRBD2
TGTGCCAGCAGCCTAGGTAGCGGGGGGGAGATCAATGAGCAGTTCTTC
CASSLGSGGEINEQFF
>TRBV24-1|-|TRBJ2-4|-
TGTGCCACCAGTGATGGGCAGGGGGGTTTGGCCAAAAACATTCAGTACTTC
CATSDGQGGLAKNIQYF
>TRBV27|once|TRBJ1-6|-
TGTGCCAGCAGTTTGGGGGGGGACCATAATTCACCCCTCCACTTT
CASSLGGDHNSPLHF
>TRBV4-1|-|TRBJ1-3|TRBD1
TGCGCCAGCAGCCGACAGGGTGAAGGTGGAAACACCATATATTTT
CASSRQGEGGNTIYF
>TRBV13|-|TRBJ1-2|-
TGTGCCAGCAGCTCCAGGACCTTGGGGGGGGCGCTTAGCTATGGCTACACCTTC
CASSSRTLGGALSYGYTF
>TRBV3-1/TRBV3-2|-|TRBJ1-3|-
TGTGCCAGCAGCCAAGACGGTACGCGCCTCTCTGGAAACACCATATATTTT
CASSQDGTRLSGNTIYF
>TRBV3-1/TRBV3-2|-|TRBJ2-1|-
TGTGCCAGCAGCCAGGATCGCACCGACTCCTACTCCTACAATGAGCAGTTCTTC
CASSQDRTDSYSYNEQFF
>TRBV5-1|few|TRBJ2-2|-
TGCGCCAGCAGCTTGGGCCCTGGCGGTACGAACACCGGGGAGCTGTTTTTT
CASSLGPGGTNTGELFF
>TRBV27|-|TRBJ1-2|-
TGTGCCAGCAGCTGGGCGGGACTCGGGTATGGCTACACCTTC
CASSWAGLGYGYTF
>TRBV5-1|-|TRBJ1-1|TRBD1
TGCGCCAGCAGCTTGGGGTCGGGGGGACAGGGAGGAGCTTTCTTT
CASSLGSGGQGGAFF
>TRBV5-1|-|TRBJ1-2|TRBD1
TGCGCCAGCAGGTCGGGACAGGCCCAAACCTTC
CASRSGQAQTF
>TRBV6-5|-|TRBJ2-7|-
TGTGCCGTAACCGGGACGGGAGCCTACGAGCAGTACTTC
CAVTGTGAYEQYF
>TRBV24-1|-|TRBJ2-1|TRBD2
TGTGCCACCAGTGATCCCTCGGGGGGTACTAGTAGGACGGGGAACAATGAGCAGTTCTTC
CATSDPSGGTSRTGNNEQFF
>TRBV14|-|TRBJ1-5|TRBD1
TGTGCCAGCAGCCAAGATTCGCAGGGGGCTTACAATCAGCCCCAGCATTTT
CASSQDSQGAYNQPQHF
>TRBV6-1|-|TRBJ1-2|TRBD1
TGTGCCAGCAGTTCGACAGGGACATCCAGTGGCTACACCTTC
CASSSTGTSSGYTF
>TRBV5-6|-|TRBJ2-2|TRBD1
TGTGCCAGCAGCATCTTCGGGACAGCAGGCACCGGGGAGCTGTTTTTT
CASSIFGTAGTGELFF
>TRBV5-1|few|TRBJ1-2|-
TGCGCCAGCAGCGCCCAACCCGGGATTTTAAACTATGGCTACACCTTC
CASSAQPGILNYGYTF
>TRBV6-5|-|TRBJ1-4|TRBD1
TGTGCCAGCAGTTACTCGTCGGCAGGGGGGAATGAAAAACTGTTTTTT
CASSYSSAGGNEKLFF
>TRBV29-1|-|TRBJ2-7|-
TGCAGCGTCCTGACCCCTCCACCTAGGGAGCAGTACTTC
CSVLTPPPREQYF
>TRBV5-1|-|TRBJ1-3|-
TGCGCCAGCAGACAGACCTCAACTGGAAACACCATATATTTT
CASRQTSTGNTIYF
>TRBV9|-|TRBJ1-2|TRBD1
TGTGCCAGCAGCACCCGGGACAGTATCTATGGCTACACCTTC
CASSTRDSIYGYTF
>TRBV11-3|-|TRBJ2-3|-
TGTGCCAGCAGCTTATATGAGGACACAGATACGCAGTATTTT
CASSLYEDTDTQYF
>TRBV18|many|TRBJ2-7|-
TGTGCCAGCTCACCTCGGATGGCTAGGACCTACGAGCAGTACTTC
CASSPRMARTYEQYF
>TRBV5-1|-|TRBJ1-6|TRBD1
TGCGCCAGCAGCTTGGGCCGGGACAGGGTTAATTCACCCCTCCACTTT
CASSLGRDRVNSPLHF
>TRBV6-1|-|TRBJ1-5|-
TGTGCCAGCAGTGAAGCCGGTGACAGACTTAATCAGCCCCAGCATTTT
CASSEAGDRLNQPQHF
>TRBV7-9|-|TRBJ2-1|-
TGTGCCAGCAGCCCGGACAGAGCCCCTCCCTACAATGAGCAGTTCTTC
CASSPDRAPPYNEQFF
>TRBV14|-|TRBJ1-3|-
TGTGCCAGCAGCCAACAGGGTAATATTGGAAACACCATATATTTT
CASSQQGNIGNTIYF
>TRBV6-5|-|TRBJ2-2|TRBD2
TGTGCCAGCAGTTCCCTAGCGGGGGGGCAGACCGGGGAGCTGTTTTTT
CASSSLAGGQTGELFF
>TRBV7-2|-|TRBJ2-7|TRBD1
TGTGCCAGCAGCTCCGGGACAGGGGGCTACGAGCAGTACTTC
CASSSGTGGYEQYF
>TRBV9|-|TRBJ2-2|-
TGTGCCAGCACCGCAGGGCCCGCGAACACCGGGGAGCTGTTTTTT
CASTAGPANTGELFF
>TRBV4-2|-|TRBJ2-7|TRBD1
TGTGCCAGCAGCCGACCGGGACAGGAATCCTACGAGCAGTACTTC
CASSRPGQESYEQYF
>TRBV15|-|TRBJ1-1|TRBD1
TGTGCCACCAGCAGAGTGGAGGGACAGGGGAAACTTGAAGCTTTCTTT
CATSRVEGQGKLEAFF